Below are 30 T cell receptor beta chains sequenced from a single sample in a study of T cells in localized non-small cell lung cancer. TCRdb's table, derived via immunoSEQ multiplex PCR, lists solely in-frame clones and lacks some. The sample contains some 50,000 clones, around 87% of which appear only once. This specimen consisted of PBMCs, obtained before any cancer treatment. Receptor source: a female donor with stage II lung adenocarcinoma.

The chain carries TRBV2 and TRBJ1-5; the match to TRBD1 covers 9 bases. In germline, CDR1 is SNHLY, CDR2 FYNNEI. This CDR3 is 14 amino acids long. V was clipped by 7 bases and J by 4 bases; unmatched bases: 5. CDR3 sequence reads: CASNQDRGNQPQHF. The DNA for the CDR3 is TGTGCCAGCAACCAGGACAGGGGAAATCAGCCCCAGCATTTT.

As DNA, the CDR3 is TGTGCCAGCATGGGTGGCCGAGGTGGTGGCTACACCTTC. Protein: CASMGGRGGGYTF. J is TRBJ1-2 and V is TRBV7-2, with D hard to call. V lost 7 bases to trimming and J lost 7 bases, with 16 bases between them. CDR1 is SGHTA, CDR2 FQGNSA, per germline. The CDR3 sequence is 13 residues long.

The CDR3 is CASSPGDTEAFF. CDR3 nucleotides: TGTGCCAGCAGCCCAGGGGACACTGAAGCTTTCTTT. The genes are TRBV7-6 and TRBJ1-1, with D maybe TRBD1 (6 bases). Trimming stripped 5 bases from V and 3 bases from J, with 7 bases between. This CDR3 contains 12 residues. Germline V gene lookup returns CDR1 SGHVS and CDR2 FNYEAQ.

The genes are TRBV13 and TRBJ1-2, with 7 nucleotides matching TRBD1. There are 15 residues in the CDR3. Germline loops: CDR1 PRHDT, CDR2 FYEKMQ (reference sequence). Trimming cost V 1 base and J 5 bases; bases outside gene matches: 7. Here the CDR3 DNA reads TGTGCCAGCAGCTTAGCCTACAGGGGAAGGTATGGCTACACCTTC. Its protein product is CASSLAYRGRYGYTF.

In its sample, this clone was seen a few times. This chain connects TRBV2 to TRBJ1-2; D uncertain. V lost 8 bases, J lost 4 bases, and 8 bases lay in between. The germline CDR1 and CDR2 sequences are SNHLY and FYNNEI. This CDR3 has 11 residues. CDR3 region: CASETRYGYTF. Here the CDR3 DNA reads TGTGCCAGCGAGACACGCTATGGCTACACCTTC.

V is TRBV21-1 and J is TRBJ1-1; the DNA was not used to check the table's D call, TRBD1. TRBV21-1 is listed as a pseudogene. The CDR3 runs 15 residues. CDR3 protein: CASSKLSRRETEAFF. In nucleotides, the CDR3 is TGTGCCAGCAGCAAATTGAGCAGGCGAGAGACTGAAGCTTTCTTT.

The CDR3 spells CASSEVAPQTSGVGSYNEQFF. CDR3 nucleotides: TGTGCCAGCAGTGAAGTAGCACCACAGACTAGCGGGGTTGGCTCCTACAATGAGCAGTTCTTC. The chain has TRBV6-1 and TRBJ2-1, with 11 bases that match TRBD2. V gave up 1 base and J gave up 0 bases; unmatched junction bases: 14. The CDR3 has 21 amino acids. Germline CDR1 MNHNS, CDR2 SASEGT.

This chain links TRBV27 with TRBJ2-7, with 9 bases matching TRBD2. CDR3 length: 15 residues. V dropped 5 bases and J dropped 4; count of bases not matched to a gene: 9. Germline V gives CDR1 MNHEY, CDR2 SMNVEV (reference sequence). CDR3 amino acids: CASSPLGGGEYEQYF. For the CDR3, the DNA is TGTGCCAGCAGTCCCCTTGGCGGGGGGGAATACGAGCAGTACTTC.

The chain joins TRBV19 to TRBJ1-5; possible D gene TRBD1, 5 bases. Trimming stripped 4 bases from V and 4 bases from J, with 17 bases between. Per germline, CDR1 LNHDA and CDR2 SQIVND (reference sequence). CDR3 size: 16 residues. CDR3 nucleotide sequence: TGTGCCAGTAGTACTCTCACCGGGACGGTGAATCAGCCCCAGCATTTT. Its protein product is CASSTLTGTVNQPQHF.

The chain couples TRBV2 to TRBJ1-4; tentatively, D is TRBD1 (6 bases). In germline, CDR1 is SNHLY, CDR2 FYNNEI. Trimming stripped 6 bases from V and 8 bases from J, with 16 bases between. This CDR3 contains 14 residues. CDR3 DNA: TGTGCCAGCAGACTACAGGGCGGTGGGGAAAAACTGTTTTTT. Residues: CASRLQGGGEKLFF.

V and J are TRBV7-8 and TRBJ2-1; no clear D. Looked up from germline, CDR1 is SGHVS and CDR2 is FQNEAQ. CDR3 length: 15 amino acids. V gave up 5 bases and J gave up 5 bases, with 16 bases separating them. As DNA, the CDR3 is TGTGCCAGCAGCCCACTGGGGATCGGGCACAATGAGCAGTTCTTC. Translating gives CASSPLGIGHNEQFF.

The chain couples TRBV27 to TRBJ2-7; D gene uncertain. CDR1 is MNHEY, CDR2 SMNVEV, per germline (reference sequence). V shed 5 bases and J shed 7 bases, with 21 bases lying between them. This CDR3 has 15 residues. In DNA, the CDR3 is TGTGCCAGCAGTCTTATCCCCTACAGCGCTGGGGAGCAGTACTTC. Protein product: CASSLIPYSAGEQYF.

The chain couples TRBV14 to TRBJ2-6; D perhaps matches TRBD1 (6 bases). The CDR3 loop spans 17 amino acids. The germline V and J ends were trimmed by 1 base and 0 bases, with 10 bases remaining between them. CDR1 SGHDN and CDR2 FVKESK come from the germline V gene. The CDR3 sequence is CASSQVGQISGANVLTF. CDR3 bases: TGTGCCAGCAGCCAAGTAGGACAGATCTCTGGGGCCAACGTCCTGACTTTC. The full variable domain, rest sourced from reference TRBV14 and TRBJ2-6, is EAGVTQFPSHSVIEKGQTVTLRCDPISGHDNLYWYRRVMGKEIKFLLHFVKESKQDESGMPNNRFLAERTGGTYSTLKVQPAELEDSGVYFCASSQVGQISGANVLTFGAGSRLTVL.

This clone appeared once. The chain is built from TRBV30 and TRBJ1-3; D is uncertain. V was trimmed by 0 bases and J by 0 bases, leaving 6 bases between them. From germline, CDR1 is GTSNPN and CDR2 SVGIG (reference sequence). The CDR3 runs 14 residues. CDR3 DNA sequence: TGTGCCTGGAGTGTAAAGGGCTCTGGAAACACCATATATTTT. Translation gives CAWSVKGSGNTIYF.

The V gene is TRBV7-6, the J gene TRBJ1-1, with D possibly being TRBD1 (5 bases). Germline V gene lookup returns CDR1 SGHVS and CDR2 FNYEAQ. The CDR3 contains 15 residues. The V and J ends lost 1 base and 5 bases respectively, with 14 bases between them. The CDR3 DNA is TGTGCCAGCAGCTTAGTTTGGGGGGGAGAGACTGAAGCTTTCTTT. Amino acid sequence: CASSLVWGGETEAFF.

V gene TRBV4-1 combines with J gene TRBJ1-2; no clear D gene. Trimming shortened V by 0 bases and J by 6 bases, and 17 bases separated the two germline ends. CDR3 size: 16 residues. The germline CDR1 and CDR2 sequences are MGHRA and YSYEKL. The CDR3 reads CASSQEPVRGVNGYTF. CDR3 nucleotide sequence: TGCGCCAGCAGCCAAGAACCCGTCCGGGGAGTTAATGGCTACACCTTC.

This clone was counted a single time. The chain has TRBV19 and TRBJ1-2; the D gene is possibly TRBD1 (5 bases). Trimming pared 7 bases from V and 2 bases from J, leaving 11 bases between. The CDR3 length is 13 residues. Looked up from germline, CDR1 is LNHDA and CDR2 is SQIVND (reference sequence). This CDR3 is CASTAGTNYGYTF. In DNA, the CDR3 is TGTGCCAGTACGGCAGGGACCAACTATGGCTACACCTTC.

CDR3 residues: CASSLADSATNEKLFF. The CDR3 coding sequence is TGTGCCAGCAGCTTAGCGGACTCTGCAACTAATGAAAAACTGTTTTTT. The V call is TRBV11-1, the J call TRBJ1-4; no clear D. Germline V CDR1 and CDR2: SGHAT, FQDESV (reference sequence). The CDR3 spans 16 residues. The V and J ends lost 0 bases and 0 bases respectively, with 8 bases between them. Full variable domain (remainder filled in from reference TRBV11-1 and TRBJ1-4): EAEVAQSPRYKITEKSQAVAFWCDPISGHATLYWYRQILGQGPELLVQFQDESVVDDSQLPKDRFSAERLKGVDSTLKIQPAELGDSAMYLCASSLADSATNEKLFFGSGTQLSVL.

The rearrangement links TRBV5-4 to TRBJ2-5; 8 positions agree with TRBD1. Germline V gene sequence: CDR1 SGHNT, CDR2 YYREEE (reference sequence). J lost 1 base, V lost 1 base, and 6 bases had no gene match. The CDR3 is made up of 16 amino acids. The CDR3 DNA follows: TGTGCCAGCAGCTTGACCTTAGGACAGGGCCAAGAGACCCAGTACTTC. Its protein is CASSLTLGQGQETQYF.

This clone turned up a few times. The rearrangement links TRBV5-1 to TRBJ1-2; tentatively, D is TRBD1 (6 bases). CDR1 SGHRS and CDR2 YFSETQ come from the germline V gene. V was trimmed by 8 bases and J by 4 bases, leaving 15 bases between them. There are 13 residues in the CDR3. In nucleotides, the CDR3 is TGCGCCAGTTCTTATGGGGGCGCCTATGGCTACACCTTC. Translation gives CASSYGGAYGYTF.

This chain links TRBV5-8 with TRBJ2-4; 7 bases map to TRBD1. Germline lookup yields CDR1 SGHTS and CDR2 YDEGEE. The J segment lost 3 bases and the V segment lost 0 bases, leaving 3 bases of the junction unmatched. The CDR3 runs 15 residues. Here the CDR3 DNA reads TGTGCCAGCAGCTTGGCGACAGGGAACAAAAACATTCAGTACTTC. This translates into CASSLATGNKNIQYF.

CDR3 amino acids: CASSPRELYGYTF. CDR3 DNA: TGTGCCAGCAGCCCGAGGGAACTCTATGGCTACACCTTC. V and J are TRBV5-4 and TRBJ1-2, with unresolved D. The CDR3 is made up of 13 amino acids. Looked up from germline, CDR1 is SGHNT and CDR2 is YYREEE (reference sequence). Deletions cut 4 bases from V and 4 bases from J, with 11 bases between.

The CDR3 DNA sequence: TGTGCCAGCAGCGAATCGGGGGACGGCTACACCTTC. This encodes CASSESGDGYTF. The genes are TRBV6-5 and TRBJ1-2, with a weak D call TRBD1 (5 bases). From germline, CDR1 is MNHEY and CDR2 SVGAGI. Trimming left V 6 bases short and J 8 bases short, with 13 bases between. This CDR3 is built from 12 residues.

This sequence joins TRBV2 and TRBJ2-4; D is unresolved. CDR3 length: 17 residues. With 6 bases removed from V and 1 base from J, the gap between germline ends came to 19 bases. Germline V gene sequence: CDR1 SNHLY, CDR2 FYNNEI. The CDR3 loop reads CASREPGVVVAKNIQYF. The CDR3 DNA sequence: TGTGCCAGCAGGGAGCCTGGGGTAGTAGTCGCCAAAAACATTCAGTACTTC.

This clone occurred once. The CDR3 DNA reads TGTGCCAGCAGAGGTCAGGGATCCTTCTACGAGCAGTACTTC. Translation: CASRGQGSFYEQYF. This chain links TRBV25-1 with TRBJ2-7; tentative D call: TRBD1 (5 bases). The V gene lost 6 bases and the J gene lost 3 bases, with 15 bases spanning the gap. This CDR3 has 14 residues. Per the germline V gene, CDR1 is MGHDK and CDR2 is SYGVNS.

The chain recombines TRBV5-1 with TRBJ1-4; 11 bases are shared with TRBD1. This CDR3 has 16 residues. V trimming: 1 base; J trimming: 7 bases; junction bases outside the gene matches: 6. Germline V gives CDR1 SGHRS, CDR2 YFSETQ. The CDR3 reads CASSLTGTGGGEKLFF. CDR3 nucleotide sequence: TGCGCCAGCAGCTTGACCGGGACAGGGGGTGGTGAAAAACTGTTTTTT.

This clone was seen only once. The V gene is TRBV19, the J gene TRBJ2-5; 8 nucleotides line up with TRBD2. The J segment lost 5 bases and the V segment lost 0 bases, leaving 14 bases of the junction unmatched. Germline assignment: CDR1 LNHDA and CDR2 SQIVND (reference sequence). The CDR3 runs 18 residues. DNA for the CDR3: TGTGCCAGTAGTATAGATCGAGAGCGGGGGTTCCTTCGGGAGACCCAGTACTTC. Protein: CASSIDRERGFLRETQYF.

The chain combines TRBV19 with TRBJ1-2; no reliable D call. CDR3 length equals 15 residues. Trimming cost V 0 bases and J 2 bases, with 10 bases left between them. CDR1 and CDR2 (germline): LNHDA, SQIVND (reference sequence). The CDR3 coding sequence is TGTGCCAGTAGTATAGAAAGAAGGTCGAACTATGGCTACACCTTC. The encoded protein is CASSIERRSNYGYTF.

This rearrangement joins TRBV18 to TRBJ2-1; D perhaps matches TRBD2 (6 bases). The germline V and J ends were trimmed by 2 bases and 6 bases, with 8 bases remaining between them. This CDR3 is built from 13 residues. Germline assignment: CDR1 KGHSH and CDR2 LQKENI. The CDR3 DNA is TGTGCCAGCTCACCAAACGGGGGCAATGAGCAGTTCTTC. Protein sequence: CASSPNGGNEQFF. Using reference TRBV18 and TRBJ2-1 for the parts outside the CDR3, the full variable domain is NAGVMQNPRHLVRRRGQEARLRCSPMKGHSHVYWYRQLPEEGLKFMVYLQKENIIDESGMPKERFSAEFPKEGPSILRIQQVVRGDSAAYFCASSPNGGNEQFFGPGTRLTVL.

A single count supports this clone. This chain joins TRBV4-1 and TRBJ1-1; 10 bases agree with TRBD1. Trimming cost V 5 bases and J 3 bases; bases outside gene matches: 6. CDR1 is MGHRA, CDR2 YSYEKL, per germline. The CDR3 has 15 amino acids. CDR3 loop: CASSTGTGAYTEAFF. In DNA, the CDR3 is TGCGCCAGCAGCACTGGGACAGGGGCTTACACTGAAGCTTTCTTT.